Only a few counts were recorded for the clone carrying this T cell receptor (beta chain). The antigen is undetermined. The data were obtained in a study of early stage breast cancer tumors. Study background: Most of the 16 invasive tumors were ER+, PR+ and HER2-. Invasive lobular carcinomas made up about 30% of the 12 ER+/PR+/HER2- tumors.

V lost 7 bases, J lost 0 bases, and 9 bases lay in between. This CDR3 spans 13 amino acids. The germline V gene has CDR1 MDHEN and CDR2 SYDVKM. The study, taken as a whole, reports: In about 90% of the 16 patients, blood comparison separated tumor from normal breast. Enriched TCRB sequences shared across patients were mostly commonly generated sequences.

Profiling relied on immunoSEQ multiplex PCR, and the TCRdb table lists in-frame clones only, not all of them. This sample yields some 36,000 clones, of which over 70% are seen a single time; approximately 7% belongs to the top ten. The chain uses TRBV28 and TRBJ1-1, with D uncertain. Specimen: blood. The receptor was derived from a person in their sixties or seventies with breast cancer. CDR3 protein: CASTLDLNTEAFF. CDR3 DNA: TGTGCCAGCACCCTAGACCTGAACACTGAAGCTTTCTTT.